The clone carrying this T cell receptor beta chain was recorded at least ten times. The sample is drawn from a study of blood T cell repertoires in COVID-19. Study-level information: COVID-19 samples collected from the United States, Italy and Spain covered acute and convalescent phases. PBMCs, B-cell-depleted T cells, or T cells were the source of the cDNA or gDNA that made up the material.

The Seattle patients joined while their infection was active and were tracked longitudinally afterward. CDR1 and CDR2 (germline): MNHEY, SVGEGT. With 4 bases clipped from V and 5 bases from J, the junction kept 4 bases outside the gene matches. This CDR3 is 14 amino acids long. Authors' data handling: Reference gene primers were amplified, and this amplification served to estimate nucleated cell counts. Here immunoSEQ multiplex PCR was the method, and the copy in TCRdb shows in-frame clones only, minus some. D and trimming come from the DNA, and the V and J calls and clone size come from that table. The table has roughly 210,000 clones, approximately 80% seen once.

The sequenced material came from peripheral blood. The source is an elderly woman with COVID-19, enrolled during active disease. The genes are TRBV6-2 or TRBV6-3 and TRBJ1-5; 8 positions agree with TRBD1. The CDR3 reads CASSFQGAHQPQHF. The CDR3 nucleotides are TGTGCCAGCAGTTTCCAGGGGGCACATCAGCCCCAGCATTTT.